One T cell receptor (beta chain) is described in this entry. This clonotype was detected many times. No cognate antigen has been identified for it. Base-call qualities are not available, and no considerably larger clone is one nucleotide away. TCRdb names Illumina HiSeq 1500 as the instrument used. In-frame beta chains were kept once TCRdb had trimmed the public reads at Q25 with fastp and called clones with MiXCR. Every distinct CDR3 protein forms one entry, paired with its most common genes and DNA. Present in this sample are roughly 280,000 distinct CDR3 sequences, around 13% of which were seen just once. Roughly 8.7% of the sample belongs to the ten largest clones. The sample belongs to a study of T cell repertoires in cytomegalovirus infection (dated 2019 in TCRdb). Looking at the study overall: Because public TCR beta signatures pointed to carriage of CMV infection together with the matching HLA type, the HLA type of each donor mattered for the analysis.

Paper-wide results and their limitations: In the ex vivo response, HLA-C-restricted CMV-specific TCR beta clonotypes were dominant, and in two of eight donors the single most frequent clonotype came from this HLA-C-restricted group. In both this cohort and an independent roughly 400-donor cohort, the cumulative frequency of public TCR beta family members distinguished carriers of CMV infection plus the relevant HLA type.

This TCR derives from a human donor in good health (CMV status not recorded). Some clones in this sample may be carry-over from other donors' samples. Specimen: PBMCs.

The CDR3 loop reads CASSLITQGEAFF. Read as DNA, the sequence is TGTGCCAGCAGCCTAATTACTCAGGGAGAGGCTTTCTTT. The chain uses TRBV7-2 and TRBJ1-1, and the D gene may be TRBD1, 5 bases matching. V is reduced by 5 bases and J by 11 bases, leaving a spacing of 18 bases between them. Including cysteine and phenylalanine, the CDR3 has 13 amino acids. CDR3 DNA only is kept here, 39 bases in frame from base 1. CDR1 is given as SGHTA and CDR2 as FQGNSA, both from the germline V gene.